Listed below are T cell receptor beta chains from one sample, sequenced in a study of blood T cell repertoires in COVID-19. Libraries were prepared by immunoSEQ multiplex PCR; TCRdb keeps only in-frame clonotypes and omits some of them. Here the sample spans 65,000 to 100,000 clones, 70% to 90% being singletons. The sequencing sample was made of peripheral blood. These receptor sequences come from a man aged 45-60 years with acute or convalescent COVID-19. Each CDR3 is given with its conserved first and last residue. A D gene is named only where the DNA matches it firmly. The size entry is marked missing in some rows and otherwise reads once, few, many or a size class.

j_gene	d_gene	v_gene	abundance	CDR3nt	CDR3aa
TRBJ1-5	.	TRBV3-1/TRBV3-2	.	TGTGCCAGCAGCCAATCCTTGGGCCTCCCCCAGCATTTT	CASSQSLGLPQHF
TRBJ1-1	TRBD1	TRBV14	once	TGTGCCAGCAGCGTTAGACAGGGTACGAACACTGAAGCTTTCTTT	CASSVRQGTNTEAFF
TRBJ1-6	.	TRBV28	.	TGTGCCAGCAGTTCCAGACAAATCTATAATTCACCCCTCCACTTT	CASSSRQIYNSPLHF
TRBJ1-2	TRBD1	TRBV7-9	.	TGTGCCAGCAGCTTATCGGGACAGGGCACTTTCTACACCTTC	CASSLSGQGTFYTF
TRBJ2-7	TRBD1	TRBV2	.	TGTGCCAGCAGTTTCGGACAGGTGTCATACGAGCAGTACTTC	CASSFGQVSYEQYF
TRBJ1-2	.	TRBV4-1	.	TGCGCCAGCAGCCAAGGGAAGGGGGTAGACTATGGCTACACCTTC	CASSQGKGVDYGYTF
TRBJ2-7	.	TRBV5-1	.	TGCGCCAGCAGCGAGATGGGCGGGGTCTTAGGGGAGCAGTACTTC	CASSEMGGVLGEQYF
TRBJ1-5	.	TRBV6-5	.	TGTGCCAGCAGGGGGCAGGGCGATAGCAATCAGCCCCAGCATTTT	CASRGQGDSNQPQHF
TRBJ2-4	TRBD1	TRBV5-5	.	TGTGCCAGCAGCTTGGCGGACACCGGGACAGGGTATGCCAAAAACATTCAGTACTTC	CASSLADTGTGYAKNIQYF
TRBJ1-1	TRBD1	TRBV7-2	.	TGTGCCAGCAGCTTCAGGGGGACGAAAACTGAAGCTTTCTTT	CASSFRGTKTEAFF
TRBJ1-2	TRBD1	TRBV18	.	TGTGCCAGCTCACCTATACAGGGGGGCTACACCTTC	CASSPIQGGYTF
TRBJ1-5	.	TRBV29-1	.	TGCAGCGTTGGGGGCTTGGAGGGTCAGCCCCAGCATTTT	CSVGGLEGQPQHF
TRBJ2-5	TRBD2	TRBV7-2	.	TGTGCCAGCAGCTCACTAGCGGGGGGGGGTCCGGAGACCCAGTACTTC	CASSSLAGGGPETQYF
TRBJ2-2	TRBD2	TRBV11-3	.	TGTGCCAGCAGCCAACGGGGGGGCACCGGGGAGCTGTTTTTT	CASSQRGGTGELFF
TRBJ2-5	.	TRBV30	.	TGTGCCTGGAGTTCAGTGGAGACCCAGTACTTC	CAWSSVETQYF
TRBJ1-2	TRBD1	TRBV2	.	TGTGCCACCGCGGACAGGGGGGACTATGGCTACACCTTC	CATADRGDYGYTF
TRBJ1-5	.	TRBV24-1	once	TGTGCCACCAGTGAACAGGGACGTCAGCCCCAGCATTTT	CATSEQGRQPQHF
TRBJ2-2	.	TRBV10-3	.	TGTGCCATCGTACGGGTGGAGGGCGGGGAGCTGTTTTTT	CAIVRVEGGELFF
TRBJ1-1	TRBD1	TRBV28	.	TGTGCCAGCAGATCGGGACAGGTGAATGAAGCTTTCTTT	CASRSGQVNEAFF
TRBJ2-1	.	TRBV3-1/TRBV3-2	.	TGTGCCAGCAGCCGTTCTTCGACAGAGCAGTTCTTC	CASSRSSTEQFF
TRBJ1-2	.	TRBV5-1	.	TGCGCCAGCAGCTTGGAGGGTACAGGGAACTATGGCTACACCTTC	CASSLEGTGNYGYTF
TRBJ1-2	.	TRBV19	once	TGTGCCAGTAGTAAGACAGCAGCTAACTATGGCTACACCTTC	CASSKTAANYGYTF
TRBJ1-1	.	TRBV5-1	.	TGCGCCAGCAGCTTGCAGGGGAGCAACACTGAAGCTTTCTTT	CASSLQGSNTEAFF
TRBJ2-5	TRBD1	TRBV27	.	TGTGCCAGGAAGGGACAGAACTGTCCCCAGTACTTC	CARKGQNCPQYF
TRBJ2-1	TRBD2	TRBV7-2	.	TGTGCCAGCAGCCCTAAGGGTAGCGGGCTTGGGAATGAGCAGTTCTTC	CASSPKGSGLGNEQFF
TRBJ1-1	.	TRBV23-1	.	TGCGCCAGCCGGTCGGGGTGTACTGAAGCTTTCTTT	CASRSGCTEAFF
TRBJ1-5	.	TRBV6-5	few	TGTGCCAGCCGAGTCCATAGCAATCAGCCCCAGCATTTT	CASRVHSNQPQHF
TRBJ1-2	TRBD1	TRBV27	.	TGTGCCAGCAGCCCCCGACAGGGAGAGCGGAAGCGCTACACCTTC	CASSPRQGERKRYTF
TRBJ1-2	TRBD1	TRBV5-1	.	TGCGCCAGCAGCTTGGAGGGACAGGGTGCATCTGGCTACACCTTC	CASSLEGQGASGYTF
TRBJ1-5	.	TRBV28	.	TGTGCCAGCAGGAACTCAGGGGCGGGGGGGCAGAAACAGCCCCAGCATTTT	CASRNSGAGGQKQPQHF